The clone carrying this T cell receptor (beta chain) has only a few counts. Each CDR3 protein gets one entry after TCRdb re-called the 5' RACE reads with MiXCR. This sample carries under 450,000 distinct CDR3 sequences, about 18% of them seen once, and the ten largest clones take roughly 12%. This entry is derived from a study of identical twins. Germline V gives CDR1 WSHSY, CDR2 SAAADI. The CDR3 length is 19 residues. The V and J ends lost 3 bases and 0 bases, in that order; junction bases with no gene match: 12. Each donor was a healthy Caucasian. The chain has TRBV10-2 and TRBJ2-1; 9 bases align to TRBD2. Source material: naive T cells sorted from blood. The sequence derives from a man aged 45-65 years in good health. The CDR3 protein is CASSDFAGGPSRSYNEQFF. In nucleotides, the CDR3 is TGCGCCAGCAGTGATTTTGCGGGGGGGCCCTCTCGCTCCTACAATGAGCAGTTCTTC.